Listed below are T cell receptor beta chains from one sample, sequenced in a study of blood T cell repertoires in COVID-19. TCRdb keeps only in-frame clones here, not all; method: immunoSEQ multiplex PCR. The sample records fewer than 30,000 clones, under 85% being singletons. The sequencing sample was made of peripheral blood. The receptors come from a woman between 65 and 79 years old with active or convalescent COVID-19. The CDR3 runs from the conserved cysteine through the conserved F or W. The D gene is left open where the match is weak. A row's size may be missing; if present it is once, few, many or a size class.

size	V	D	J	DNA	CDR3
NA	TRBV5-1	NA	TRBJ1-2	TGCGCCAGCAGCGCCATCGACAGCGTCTATGGCTACACCTTC	CASSAIDSVYGYTF
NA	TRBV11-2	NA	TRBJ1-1	TGTGCCAGCAGCTTAGCGATACGGGGAGCGGGGAACACTGAAGCTTTCTTT	CASSLAIRGAGNTEAFF
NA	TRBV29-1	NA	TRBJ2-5	TGCAGCGCGCGGCAGGGACAAGAGACCCAGTACTTC	CSARQGQETQYF
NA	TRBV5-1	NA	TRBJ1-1	TGCGCCAGCAGCCTGACGGGACTTGAAGCTTTCTTT	CASSLTGLEAFF
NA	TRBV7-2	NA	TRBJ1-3	TGTGCCAGCAGCTTAGAGGGGTGGCTTGGAAACACCATATATTTT	CASSLEGWLGNTIYF
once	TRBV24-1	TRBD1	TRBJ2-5	TGTGCCACCAGTGATTACAGGGGGCAAGAGACCCAGTACTTC	CATSDYRGQETQYF
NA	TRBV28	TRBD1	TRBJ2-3	TGTGCCAGCAGTCCCACCGGGACAGGGTCCCCAGATACGCAGTATTTT	CASSPTGTGSPDTQYF
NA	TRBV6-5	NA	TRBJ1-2	TGTGCCAGCAGTTACGATACTGGTCTCTATGGCTACACCTTC	CASSYDTGLYGYTF
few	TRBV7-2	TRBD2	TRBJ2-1	TGTGCCAGCAGCCCCCGGGGGAGCGGGAGAGGCACCTACAATGAGCAGTTCTTC	CASSPRGSGRGTYNEQFF
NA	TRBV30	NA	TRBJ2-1	TGTGCCTGGACCAGAGACACCAATGAGCAGTTCTTC	CAWTRDTNEQFF
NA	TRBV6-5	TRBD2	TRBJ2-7	TGTGCCAGCAGCTCGGGACTAGCGGTTCCCTACGAGCAGTACTTC	CASSSGLAVPYEQYF
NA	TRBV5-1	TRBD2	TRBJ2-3	TGCGCCAGCAGCGGGCTGGGGACTAGCGGGGGGCGGACAGATACGCAGTATTTT	CASSGLGTSGGRTDTQYF
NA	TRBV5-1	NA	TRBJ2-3	TGCGCCAGCAGCTTGTTCCAGATGACAGATACGCAGTATTTT	CASSLFQMTDTQYF
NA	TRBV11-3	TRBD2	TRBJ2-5	TGTGCCAGCAGCCCCGGGGGGGCCCAAGAGACCCAGTACTTC	CASSPGGAQETQYF
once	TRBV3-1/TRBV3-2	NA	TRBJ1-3	TGTGCCAGCAGCCCTTCGTCCGCTGGAAACACCATATATTTT	CASSPSSAGNTIYF
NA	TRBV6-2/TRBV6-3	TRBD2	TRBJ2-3	TGTGCCAGCAGTTTCGTAGCGGGGGGCCGCACAGATACGCAGTATTTT	CASSFVAGGRTDTQYF
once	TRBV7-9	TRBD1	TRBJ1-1	TGTGCCAGCAGCCCCACGCCCGACAGGGGTAGGAACACTGAAGCTTTCTTT	CASSPTPDRGRNTEAFF
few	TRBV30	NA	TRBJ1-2	TGTGCCTGGAGGCTTAATAGTTTAAGTAACTATGGCTACACCTTC	CAWRLNSLSNYGYTF
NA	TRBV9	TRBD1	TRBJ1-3	TGTGCCAGCGCCAAAGGGGGTCAGGGGGTGAGTGGAAACACCATATATTTT	CASAKGGQGVSGNTIYF
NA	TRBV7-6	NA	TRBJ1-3	TGTGCCAGCAGCCGGGACTCTAACCCCGGAAACACCATATATTTT	CASSRDSNPGNTIYF
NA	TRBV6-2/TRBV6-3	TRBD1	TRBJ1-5	TGTGCCAGCAGCGGAACAGGGGGCGCAAATCAGCCCCAGCATTTT	CASSGTGGANQPQHF
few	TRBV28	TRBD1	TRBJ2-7	TGTGCCAGCAGTTCCAGGGGGCTAGGCTCCTACGAGCAGTACTTC	CASSSRGLGSYEQYF
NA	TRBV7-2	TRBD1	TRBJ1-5	TGTGCCAGCAGCCAGGACAGGGACAGCAATCAGCCCCAGCATTTT	CASSQDRDSNQPQHF
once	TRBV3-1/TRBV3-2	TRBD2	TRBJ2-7	TGTGCCAGCAGCCACCAGCGGGGGCGAAATTACTACGAGCAGTACTTC	CASSHQRGRNYYEQYF